Below, one TCR beta chain is given with its context. Its target is unknown. The ends lost 10 bases at V and 6 bases at J; junction bases unmatched: 15. In germline, CDR1 is LNHDA, CDR2 SQIVND (reference sequence). This CDR3 comprises 14 residues. The data were obtained in a study of T cell responses to AZD1222 COVID-19 vaccine. Clones were sequenced by immunoSEQ multiplex PCR, and TCRdb holds only the in-frame ones, with some missing. The data contain roughly 110,000 clones, roughly 85% of them seen just once; the ten biggest clones take up 4.5% to 6%. Study-wide findings and caveats: AZD1222 recipients seropositive at baseline numbered only 6 or 7.

This clonotype was sampled from an adult who received the AZD1222 COVID-19 vaccine. V gene TRBV19 combines with J gene TRBJ2-7; TRBD1 matches 7 bases. Here the sequenced sample was peripheral blood, taken 28 days after the second AZD1222 dose. The CDR3 DNA sequence: TGTGCCACCAAGACGGGACAGCCTTCGCCCGAGCAGTACTTC. Protein: CATKTGQPSPEQYF.